This T cell receptor (beta chain) was sequenced in a study of T cell responses to AZD1222 COVID-19 vaccine. Study-wide results and limits: Clonal diversity was possibly underestimated; the donors were predominantly white British and more often female.

Comment on this clone: Antigen specificity is unknown.

Repertoires were generated with immunoSEQ multiplex PCR, while TCRdb's copy carries only in-frame clones and drops some. The sample includes more than 150,000 clones, just over 90% of them seen just once. The receptor was isolated from an adult who received the AZD1222 COVID-19 vaccine. Sample: peripheral blood, taken 28 days after the second AZD1222 dose.

The CDR3 DNA reads as TGCGCCAGCAGCTTGGACGTAACAGATACGCAGTATTTT. The encoded protein is CASSLDVTDTQYF. The gene calls are TRBV5-1 and TRBJ2-3; D unclear. The V gene's germline CDR1 is SGHRS and CDR2 YFSETQ. The CDR3 covers 13 residues. Trimming took 0 bases from V and 3 from J, leaving 5 bases between them.